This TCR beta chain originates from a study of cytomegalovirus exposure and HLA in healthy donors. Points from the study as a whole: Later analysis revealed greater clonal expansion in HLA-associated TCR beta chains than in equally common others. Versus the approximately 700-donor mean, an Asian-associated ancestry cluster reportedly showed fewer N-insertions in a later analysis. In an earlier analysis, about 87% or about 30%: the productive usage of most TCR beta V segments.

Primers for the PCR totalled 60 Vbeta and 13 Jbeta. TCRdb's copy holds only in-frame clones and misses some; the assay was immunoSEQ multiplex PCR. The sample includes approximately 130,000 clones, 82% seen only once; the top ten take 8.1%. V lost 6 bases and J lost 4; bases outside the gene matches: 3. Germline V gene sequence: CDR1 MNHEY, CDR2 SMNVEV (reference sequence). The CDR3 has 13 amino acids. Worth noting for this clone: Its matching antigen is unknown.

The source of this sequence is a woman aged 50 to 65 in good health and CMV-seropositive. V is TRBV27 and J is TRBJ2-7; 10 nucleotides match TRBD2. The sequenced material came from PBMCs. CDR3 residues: CASRLLAGYEQYF. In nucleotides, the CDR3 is TGTGCCAGCAGATTACTAGCGGGGTACGAGCAGTACTTC.